A single sample is the source of the 7 T cell receptor beta chains below, sequenced in a study of OX40 agonist ivuxolimab in advanced cancers. Some clones are missing from TCRdb's copy, which holds only in-frame ones; the method was immunoSEQ multiplex PCR. This sample has tens of thousands of clones, with around 80% found just once. The starting material was CD4+ or CD8+ T cells sorted from blood, obtained in a trial of the OX40 agonist ivuxolimab. These receptors all stem from an adult with an advanced solid tumor such as melanoma, head and neck, liver or kidney cancer.

The chain uses TRBV6-5 and TRBJ2-1; D may be TRBD2 (5 bases). The germline V gene has CDR1 MNHEY and CDR2 SVGAGI. The CDR3 is 13 residues long. The V gene lost 5 bases and the J gene lost 9 bases, with 14 bases spanning the gap. The DNA of the CDR3 is TGTGCCAGCAGTGCGGACTTCTTGGGTGAGCAGTTCTTC. Amino acid sequence: CASSADFLGEQFF.

The J gene is TRBJ2-7, the V gene TRBV11-2; 11 bases match TRBD2. Germline V gene data show CDR1 as SGHAT and CDR2 as FQNNGV. After removal of 3 bases from V and 1 base from J, the junction contained 8 bases not matched to a gene. The CDR3 covers 17 residues. The CDR3 sequence: CASSFKGIAGGSYEQYF. The CDR3 DNA reads TGTGCCAGCAGCTTCAAGGGTATAGCGGGAGGGTCCTACGAGCAGTACTTC.

The rearrangement uses TRBV7-6 and TRBJ2-3; no clear D. There are 13 residues in the CDR3. V was shortened by 1 base and J by 2 bases, with 4 bases between the two germline ends. Germline V gene sequence: CDR1 SGHVS, CDR2 FNYEAQ. As DNA, the CDR3 is TGTGCCAGCAGCTTAGAGTACACAGATACGCAGTATTTT. It is translated as CASSLEYTDTQYF.

The rearrangement links TRBV5-3 to TRBJ1-2; D unclear. TRBV5-3 is noted as an ORF with a role that remains uncertain. V was cut by 0 bases and J by 4 bases, with 7 bases left in between. This CDR3 region has 13 residues. The CDR3 reads CARSLDGPYGYTF. As DNA, the CDR3 is TGTGCCAGAAGCTTGGATGGGCCCTATGGCTACACCTTC.

The chain carries TRBV5-1 and TRBJ2-3; 9 bases are shared with TRBD2. The V gene's germline CDR1 is SGHRS and CDR2 YFSETQ. The trim removed 5 bases at V and 6 bases at J, leaving 7 bases unmatched. The CDR3 consists of 14 residues. The CDR3 DNA follows: TGCGCCAGCAGGGCTAGCGGGACGGGGGATACGCAGTATTTT. It codes for CASRASGTGDTQYF.

By share, this clone counts as large. The V call is TRBV19, the J call TRBJ2-2; D assignment may be TRBD1 or TRBD2 (6 bases each). Trimming shortened V by 7 bases and J by 4 bases, and 13 bases separated the two germline ends. There are 14 residues in the CDR3. In germline, CDR1 is LNHDA, CDR2 SQIVND (reference sequence). The CDR3 loop reads CASTPPGATGELFF. CDR3 sequence (DNA): TGTGCCAGTACACCCCCGGGGGCCACCGGGGAGCTGTTTTTT.

The V gene is TRBV19, the J gene TRBJ1-4; weak D call: TRBD1 (6 bases). Trimming took 8 bases from V and 0 from J, leaving 13 bases between them. The CDR3 extends over 15 amino acids. Germline CDR1 reads LNHDA; CDR2 reads SQIVND (reference sequence). CDR3 bases: TGTGCCAGTGGTGGGTACAGGGCAACTAATGAAAAACTGTTTTTT. It codes for CASGGYRATNEKLFF.